A selection of T cell receptor beta chains follows, all from one sample in a study of CD8+CD57+ T cells in acquired aplastic anemia. TCRdb re-analysed the reads in MiXCR, keeping a single row per CDR3 protein. The sample records just over 450,000 distinct CDR3 sequences, roughly a third being singletons. The sequenced sample consisted of sorted CD4+, CD8+, or CD8+CD57+ T cells (not recorded which) from PBMCs. The origin of the receptors is a human donor with aplastic anemia. The CDR3 runs from the conserved cysteine through the conserved F or W. The D gene is left open where the match is weak. Some rows mark clone size as missing; the rest say once, few, many or name a class of expanded clone.

clone_size j_call v_call d_call cdr3_nt cdr3_aa
many TRBJ2-7 TRBV6-5 NA TGTGCCAGCAGTTGGGGCAGAGTGAGCTCCTACGAGCAGTACTTC CASSWGRVSSYEQYF
few TRBJ2-5 TRBV19 NA TGTGCCAGTAGTATAGATGGGCGACAGGAGCGTTTATACCAAGAGACCCAGTACTTC CASSIDGRQERLYQETQYF
NA TRBJ1-6 TRBV28 TRBD1 TGTGCCAGCAGTCCAACAGGGGGCTTAGGTTCACCCCTCCACTTT CASSPTGGLGSPLHF
NA TRBJ1-2 TRBV7-6 NA TGTGCCAGCAGCTGGGGGTCAGGGGACTATGGCTACACCTTC CASSWGSGDYGYTF
once TRBJ1-5 TRBV19 TRBD1 TGTGCCAGTAGTAGACAGGGCCCCAATCAGCCCCAGCATTTT CASSRQGPNQPQHF
many TRBJ1-2 TRBV7-6 TRBD1 TGTGCCAGCAGCCGAGACAGGGGGCTATATAACTATGGCTACACCTTC CASSRDRGLYNYGYTF
NA TRBJ2-2 TRBV20-1 NA TGCAGTGCTAGAGAGGGAATCGCGAACACCGGGGAGCTGTTTTTT CSAREGIANTGELFF
once TRBJ1-1 TRBV2 NA TGTGCCAGCAGGTCCGACAACTATGAAGCTTTCTTT CASRSDNYEAFF
NA TRBJ2-1 TRBV20-1 NA TGCAGTGCCAGGGGTGGGACTCCCACCTACAATGAGCAGTTCTTC CSARGGTPTYNEQFF
few TRBJ2-5 TRBV19 NA TGTGCCAGTAGTACAACCCGGTCTGGAGAGACCCAGTACTTC CASSTTRSGETQYF